This TCR beta chain was observed in a study of blood T cell repertoires in COVID-19. Study context: The analysed material was cDNA or gDNA that came from T cells, B-cell-depleted T cells, or PBMCs.

Recruited during active infection, patients (from Seattle) were subsequently followed longitudinally. Original data processing: For nucleated cells, counts were estimated from reference gene primer amplification. Using immunoSEQ multiplex PCR, the repertoire was profiled, and TCRdb retains in-frame clones only, with some absent. That table supplies the V and J calls and clone size; D and trimming were determined from the DNA. Among 150,000 or so clones listed, 80% to 90% were seen once. Sequenced input: peripheral blood. The TCR comes from a man younger than 30 with COVID-19, enrolled during active disease.

The CDR3 protein is CSVPEPSGEQFF. CDR3 in DNA: TGCAGCGTTCCCGAGCCCTCGGGGGAGCAGTTCTTC. The chain combines TRBV29-1 with TRBJ2-1; perhaps TRBD2 as D (5 bases). V was pared by 5 bases and J by 10 bases, with 15 bases between. This CDR3 contains 12 residues. The germline gives CDR1 SQVTM, CDR2 ANQGSEA.